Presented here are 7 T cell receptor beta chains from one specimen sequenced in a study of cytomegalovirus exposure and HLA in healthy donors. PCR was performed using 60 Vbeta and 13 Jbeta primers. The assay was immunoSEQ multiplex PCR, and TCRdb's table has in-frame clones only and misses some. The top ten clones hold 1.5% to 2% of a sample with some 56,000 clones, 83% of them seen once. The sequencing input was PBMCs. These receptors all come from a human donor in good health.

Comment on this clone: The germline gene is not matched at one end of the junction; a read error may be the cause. The CDR3 sequence is CATKRQGDSPLRF. As DNA, the CDR3 is TGCGCCACCAAACGACAGGGCGATTCACCCCTCCGCTTT. The chain carries TRBV5-1 and TRBJ1-6; 7 bases are a match to TRBD1. Germline loops: CDR1 SGHRS, CDR2 YFSETQ. This CDR3 is built from 13 residues. The entire variable domain, with the rest obtained from reference TRBV5-1 and TRBJ1-6, is as follows: KAGVTQTPRYLIKTRGQQVTLSCSPISGHRSVSWYQQTPGQGLQFLFEYFSETQRNKGNFPGRFSGRQFSNSRSEMNVSTLELGDSALYLCATKRQGDSPLRFGNGTRLTVT.

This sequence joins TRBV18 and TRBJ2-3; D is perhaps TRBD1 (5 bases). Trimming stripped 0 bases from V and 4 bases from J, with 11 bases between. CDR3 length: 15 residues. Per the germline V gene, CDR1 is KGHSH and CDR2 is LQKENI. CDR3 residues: CASSPPQPGSDTQYF. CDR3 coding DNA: TGTGCCAGCTCACCACCACAACCAGGGTCAGATACGCAGTATTTT.

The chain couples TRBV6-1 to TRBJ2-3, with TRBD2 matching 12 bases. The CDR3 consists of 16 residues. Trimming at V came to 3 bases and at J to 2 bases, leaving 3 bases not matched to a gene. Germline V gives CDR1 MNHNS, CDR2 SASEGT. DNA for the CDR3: TGTGCCAGCAGTGACCGACTAGCGGGGGCCACAGATACGCAGTATTTT. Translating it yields CASSDRLAGATDTQYF.

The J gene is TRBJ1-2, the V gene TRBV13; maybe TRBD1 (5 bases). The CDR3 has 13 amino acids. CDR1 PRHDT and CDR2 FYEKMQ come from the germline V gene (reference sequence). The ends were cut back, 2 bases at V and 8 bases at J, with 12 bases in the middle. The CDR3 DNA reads TGTGCCAGCAGCTTAACAGGATTGGGGGGCTACACCTTC. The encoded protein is CASSLTGLGGYTF.

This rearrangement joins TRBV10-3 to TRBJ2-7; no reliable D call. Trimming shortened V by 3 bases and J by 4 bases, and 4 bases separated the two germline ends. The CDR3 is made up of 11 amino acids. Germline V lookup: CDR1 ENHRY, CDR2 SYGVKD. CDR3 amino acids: CAISDLYEQYF. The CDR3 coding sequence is TGTGCCATCAGTGACCTTTACGAGCAGTACTTC.

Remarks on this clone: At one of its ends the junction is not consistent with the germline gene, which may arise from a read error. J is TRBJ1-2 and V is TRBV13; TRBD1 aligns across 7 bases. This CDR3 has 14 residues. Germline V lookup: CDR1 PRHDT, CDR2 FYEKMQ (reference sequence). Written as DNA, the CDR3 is TGTGCCGGCAGCCTGGGGACAGTGAGCTATGGCTACACCTTC. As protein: CAGSLGTVSYGYTF.

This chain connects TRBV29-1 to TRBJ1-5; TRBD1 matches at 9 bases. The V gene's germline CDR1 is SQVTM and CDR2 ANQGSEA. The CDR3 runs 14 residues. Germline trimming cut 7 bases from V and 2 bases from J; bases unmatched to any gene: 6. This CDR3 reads CSAWDRAGNQPQHF. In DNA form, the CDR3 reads TGCAGCGCATGGGACAGGGCGGGCAATCAGCCCCAGCATTTT.